One TCR beta chain is described in this entry. What it binds is unknown. These data originate in a study of OX40 agonist ivuxolimab in advanced cancers. Study at large: A diagnosis of hepatocellular carcinoma, melanoma, renal cell or head and neck cancer was present in dose-escalation patients.

Overall study results and limits: Among the nonresponders, some also had low normalized T-cell clonal expansion. Clonal expansion in partial responders at 0.1-3.0 mg/kg ranked among the lowest.

Sampling of blood occurred at baseline, cycle 4 day 1, and cycle 7 day 1. TCRdb keeps only in-frame clones here, not all; method: immunoSEQ multiplex PCR. The sample records over 80,000 clones, around 85% being singletons. Per germline, CDR1 SEHNR and CDR2 FQNEAQ (reference sequence). This CDR3 is 15 amino acids long. The V end was cut by 2 bases, the J end by 2 bases, with 12 bases between. The starting material was CD4+ or CD8+ T cells sorted from blood, obtained in a trial of the OX40 agonist ivuxolimab. The rearrangement uses TRBV7-9 and TRBJ1-1; D unclear. The clonotype comes from an adult with an advanced solid tumor such as melanoma, head and neck, liver or kidney cancer. This chain's CDR3 is CASSLWEVRNTEAFF. DNA for the CDR3: TGTGCCAGCAGCTTATGGGAGGTTCGCAACACTGAAGCTTTCTTT. Full variable domain (outside the CDR3, taken from reference TRBV7-9 and TRBJ1-1): DTGVSQNPRHKITKRGQNVTFRCDPISEHNRLYWYRQTLGQGPEFLTYFQNEAQLEKSRLLSDRFSAERPKGSFSTLEIQRTEQGDSAMYLCASSLWEVRNTEAFFGQGTRLTVV.